This T cell receptor beta chain was recorded in a study of T-cell memory formation after mild COVID-19. Via MiXCR, TCRdb re-called the 5' RACE reads, giving one row per CDR3 protein. The sample contains some 48,000 distinct CDR3 sequences, around 12% of which appear only once. This clonotype was seen ten or more times. The CDR3 is 12 residues long. Trimming removed 1 base at V and 9 bases at J, with 7 bases between. Germline CDR1 and CDR2: SGHVS and FNYEAQ. This rearrangement joins TRBV7-6 to TRBJ2-1; D remains unclear. The sample comprised PBMCs or a T cell subset sorted from them (not recorded which). The origin of this receptor is a young man who had mild COVID-19 (a few samples of this study predate the infection). Cell type and time point are not known. The CDR3 region is CASSLDWGEQFF. The DNA of the CDR3 is TGTGCCAGCAGCTTAGATTGGGGTGAGCAGTTCTTC.